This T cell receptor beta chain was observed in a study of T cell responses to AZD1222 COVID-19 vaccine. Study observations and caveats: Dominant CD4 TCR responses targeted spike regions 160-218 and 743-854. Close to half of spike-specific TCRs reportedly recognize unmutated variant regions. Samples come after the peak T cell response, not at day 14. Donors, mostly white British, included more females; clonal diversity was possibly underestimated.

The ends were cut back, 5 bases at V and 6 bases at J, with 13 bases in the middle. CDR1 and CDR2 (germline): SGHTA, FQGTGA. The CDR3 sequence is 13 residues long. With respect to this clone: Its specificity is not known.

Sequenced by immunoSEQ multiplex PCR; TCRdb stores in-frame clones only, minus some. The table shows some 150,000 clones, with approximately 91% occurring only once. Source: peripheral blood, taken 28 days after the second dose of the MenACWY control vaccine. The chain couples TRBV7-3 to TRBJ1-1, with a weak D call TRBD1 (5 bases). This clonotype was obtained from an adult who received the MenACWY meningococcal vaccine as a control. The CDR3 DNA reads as TGTGCCAGCAGCCCCCACGGGGCCCCTGAAGCTTTCTTT. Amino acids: CASSPHGAPEAFF.